Sequencing of this T cell receptor beta chain was carried out in a study of shared clonotypes between healthy human individuals. Study background: Per donor, three plates held CD4 naive cells, three held CD4 memory, two held CD8 naive and one held CD8 memory.

Every subset's genomic DNA went evenly onto several immunoSEQ plates. Original processing notes: ImmunoSEQ output held junction-only sequences without quality scores, so filtering differed. Assay: immunoSEQ multiplex PCR; the TCRdb copy retains only in-frame clones and omits some. The V and J calls and clone size are taken from that table; D and trimming were inferred from the DNA. The repertoire holds 2 million to 2.5 million clones, with under 95% as singletons. Naive CD8 populations comprised CD45RO-negative cells positively selected for CCR7, excluding terminally differentiated effector memory CD45RA+ cells. The V segment lost 2 bases and the J segment 3 bases; nucleotides outside the gene matches: 8. The CDR3 covers 16 residues. Per germline, CDR1 MGHRA and CDR2 YSYEKL.

The chain links TRBV4-1 to TRBJ2-5, with 8 bases lining up with TRBD1. Sequencing was carried out using naive CD8+ T cells from PBMCs. The sequence was collected from a man younger than 35 in good health. Some clones in this sample may be carry-over from other donors' samples. The CDR3 nucleotides are TGCGCCAGCAGCCAACGGGGCGGGACAGGTGAAGAGACCCAGTACTTC. It encodes CASSQRGGTGEETQYF.